The source of this TCR beta chain is a study of cytomegalovirus exposure and HLA in healthy donors. Worth noting for this clone: Its specificity is not known.

PCR employed 60 Vbeta and 13 Jbeta primers. Sequencing used immunoSEQ multiplex PCR; TCRdb keeps in-frame clones, though not all of them. The table has about 100,000 clones, roughly four fifths seen once. Study results and limitations: Excluded were some V segments that proved indistinguishable, including TRBV6-2 and TRBV6-3. In a later analysis, at a false discovery rate of 0.05, fewer than 20,000 TCR beta sequences were associated with HLA alleles. Among donors in an Asian-associated ancestry cluster, a later analysis reportedly found fewer N-insertions than the approximately 700-donor mean.

Germline V gene lookup returns CDR1 KGHSH and CDR2 LQKENI. CDR3 length: 15 residues. Unmatched junction bases numbered 9, after V lost 2 bases and J lost 8 bases. Sequenced material: PBMCs. The rearrangement joins TRBV18 to TRBJ2-7, with 10 bases aligning to TRBD2. The TCR comes from a woman aged 55-70 years in good health and CMV-seropositive. CDR3: CASSPGLAGEGQQYF. The CDR3 DNA follows: TGTGCCAGCTCACCAGGCCTAGCGGGAGAGGGTCAGCAGTACTTC.